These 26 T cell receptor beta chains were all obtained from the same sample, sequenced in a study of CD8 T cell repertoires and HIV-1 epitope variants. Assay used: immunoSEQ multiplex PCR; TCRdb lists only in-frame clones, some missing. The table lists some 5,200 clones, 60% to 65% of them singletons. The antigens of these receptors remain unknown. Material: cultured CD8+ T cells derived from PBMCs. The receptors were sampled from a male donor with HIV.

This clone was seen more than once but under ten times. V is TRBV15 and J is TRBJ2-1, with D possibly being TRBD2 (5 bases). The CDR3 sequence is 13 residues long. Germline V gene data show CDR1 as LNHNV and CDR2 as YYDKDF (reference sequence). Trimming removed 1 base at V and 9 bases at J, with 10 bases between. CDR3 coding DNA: TGTGCCACCAGCAGAGGGGGTGAGGGTGAGCAGTTCTTC. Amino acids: CATSRGGEGEQFF.

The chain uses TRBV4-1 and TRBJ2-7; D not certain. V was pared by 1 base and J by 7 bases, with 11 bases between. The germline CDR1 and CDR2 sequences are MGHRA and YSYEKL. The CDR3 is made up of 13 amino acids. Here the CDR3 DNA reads TGCGCCAGCAGCCAAGGGGTCCTGCGGGAGCAGTACTTC. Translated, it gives CASSQGVLREQYF.

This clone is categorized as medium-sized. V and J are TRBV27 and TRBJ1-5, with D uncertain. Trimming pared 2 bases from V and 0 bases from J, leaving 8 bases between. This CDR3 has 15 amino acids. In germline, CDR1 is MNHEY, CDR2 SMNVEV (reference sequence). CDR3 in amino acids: CASSLDGDSNQPQHF. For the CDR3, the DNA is TGTGCCAGCAGTTTAGACGGAGATAGCAATCAGCCCCAGCATTTT.

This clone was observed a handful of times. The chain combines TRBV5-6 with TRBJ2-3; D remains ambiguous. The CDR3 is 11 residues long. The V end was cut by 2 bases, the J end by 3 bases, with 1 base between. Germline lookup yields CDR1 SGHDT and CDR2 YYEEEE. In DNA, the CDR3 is TGTGCCAGCAGCTTAACAGATACGCAGTATTTT. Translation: CASSLTDTQYF.

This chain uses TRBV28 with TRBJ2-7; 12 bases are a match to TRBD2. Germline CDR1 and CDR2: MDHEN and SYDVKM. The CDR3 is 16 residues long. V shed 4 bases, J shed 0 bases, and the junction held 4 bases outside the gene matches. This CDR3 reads CASSSLAGGLSYEQYF. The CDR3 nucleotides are TGTGCCAGCAGTTCCCTAGCGGGAGGGCTCTCCTACGAGCAGTACTTC.

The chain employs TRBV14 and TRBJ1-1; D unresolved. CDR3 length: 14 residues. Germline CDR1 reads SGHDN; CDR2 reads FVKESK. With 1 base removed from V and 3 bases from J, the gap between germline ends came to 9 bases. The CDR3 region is CASSQVERDTEAFF. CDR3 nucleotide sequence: TGTGCCAGCAGCCAAGTCGAAAGGGACACTGAAGCTTTCTTT.

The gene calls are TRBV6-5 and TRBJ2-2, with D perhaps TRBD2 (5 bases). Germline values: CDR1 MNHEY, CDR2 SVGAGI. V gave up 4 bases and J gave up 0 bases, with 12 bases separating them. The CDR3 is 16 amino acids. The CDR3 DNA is TGTGCCAGCAGTTCCGAGCGGCAAGCGAACACCGGGGAGCTGTTTTTT. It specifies CASSSERQANTGELFF.

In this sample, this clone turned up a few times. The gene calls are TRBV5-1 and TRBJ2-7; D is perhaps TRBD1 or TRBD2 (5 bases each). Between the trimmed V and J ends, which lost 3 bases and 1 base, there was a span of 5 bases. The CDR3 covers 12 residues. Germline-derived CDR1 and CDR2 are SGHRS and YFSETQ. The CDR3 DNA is TGCGCCAGCAGCTGGGGGTCCTACGAGCAGTACTTC. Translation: CASSWGSYEQYF.

CDR3: CASTRGRNTGELFF. Here the CDR3 DNA reads TGTGCCAGCACCAGGGGGCGCAACACCGGGGAGCTGTTTTTT. The V gene is TRBV7-6, the J gene TRBJ2-2; 8 positions agree with TRBD1. Germline-derived CDR1 and CDR2 are SGHVS and FNYEAQ. The junction had 3 bases not matched to a gene; V was cut back by 7 bases and J by 2 bases. CDR3 size: 14 residues.

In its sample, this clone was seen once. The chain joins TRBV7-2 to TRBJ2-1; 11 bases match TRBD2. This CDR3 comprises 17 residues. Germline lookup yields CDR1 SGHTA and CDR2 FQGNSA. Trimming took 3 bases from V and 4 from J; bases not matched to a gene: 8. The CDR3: CASSFRSSGRFYNEQFF. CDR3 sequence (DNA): TGTGCCAGCAGCTTCCGATCTAGCGGGAGGTTTTACAATGAGCAGTTCTTC.

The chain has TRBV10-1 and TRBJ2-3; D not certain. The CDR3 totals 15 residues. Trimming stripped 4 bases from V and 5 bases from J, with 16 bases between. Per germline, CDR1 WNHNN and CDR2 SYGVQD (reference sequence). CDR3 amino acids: CASSANSLLGDTQYF. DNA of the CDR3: TGCGCCAGCAGTGCAAATAGCCTCTTGGGAGATACGCAGTATTTT.

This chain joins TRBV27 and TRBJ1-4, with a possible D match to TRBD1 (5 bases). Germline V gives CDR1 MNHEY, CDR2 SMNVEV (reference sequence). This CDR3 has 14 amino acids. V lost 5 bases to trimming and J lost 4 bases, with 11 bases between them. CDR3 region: CASSPAGVNEKLFF. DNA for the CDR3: TGTGCCAGCAGTCCTGCGGGGGTTAATGAAAAACTGTTTTTT.

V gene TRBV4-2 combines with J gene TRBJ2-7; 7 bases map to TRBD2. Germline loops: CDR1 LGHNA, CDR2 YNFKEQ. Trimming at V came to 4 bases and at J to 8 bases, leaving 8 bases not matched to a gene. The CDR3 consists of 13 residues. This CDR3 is CASSPGRQSQQYF. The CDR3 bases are TGTGCCAGCAGCCCCGGGAGGCAGTCTCAGCAGTACTTC.

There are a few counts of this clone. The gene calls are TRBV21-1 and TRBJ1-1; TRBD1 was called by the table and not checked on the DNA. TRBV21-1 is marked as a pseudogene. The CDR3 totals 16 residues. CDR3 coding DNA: TGTGCCAGCATCTTTACAGGGCAACTAATGAACACTGAAGCTTTCTTT. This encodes CASIFTGQLMNTEAFF.

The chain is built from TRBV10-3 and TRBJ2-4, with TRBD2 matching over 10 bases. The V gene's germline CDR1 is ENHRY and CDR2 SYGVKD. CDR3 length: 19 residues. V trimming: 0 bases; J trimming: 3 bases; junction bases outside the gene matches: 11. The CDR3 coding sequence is TGTGCCATCAGTGAGTCGGGAAGCGGGGGGGCCTCGGGCAAAAACATTCAGTACTTC. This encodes CAISESGSGGASGKNIQYF.

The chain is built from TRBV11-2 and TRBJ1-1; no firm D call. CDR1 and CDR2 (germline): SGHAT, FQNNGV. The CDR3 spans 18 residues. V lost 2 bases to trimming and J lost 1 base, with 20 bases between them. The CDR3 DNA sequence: TGTGCCAGCAGCTTACATCCAGTGGGAGACACATGGAACACTGAAGCTTTCTTT. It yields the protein CASSLHPVGDTWNTEAFF. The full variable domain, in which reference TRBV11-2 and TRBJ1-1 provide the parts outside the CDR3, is EAGVAQSPRYKIIEKRQSVAFWCNPISGHATLYWYQQILGQGPKLLIQFQNNGVVDDSQLPKDRFSAERLKGVDSTLKIQPAKLEDSAVYLCASSLHPVGDTWNTEAFFGQGTRLTVV.

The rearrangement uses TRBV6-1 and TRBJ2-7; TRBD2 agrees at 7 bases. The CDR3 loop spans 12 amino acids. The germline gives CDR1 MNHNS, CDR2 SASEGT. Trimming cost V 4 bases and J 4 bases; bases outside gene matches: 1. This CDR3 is CASSGGGYEQYF. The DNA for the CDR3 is TGTGCCAGCAGTGGGGGGGGTTACGAGCAGTACTTC.

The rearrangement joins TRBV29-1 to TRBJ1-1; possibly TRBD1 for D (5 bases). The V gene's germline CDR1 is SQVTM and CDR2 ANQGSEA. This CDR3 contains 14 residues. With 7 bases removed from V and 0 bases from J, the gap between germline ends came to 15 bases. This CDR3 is CSASLTDMNTEAFF. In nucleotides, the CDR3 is TGCAGCGCATCCCTGACAGATATGAACACTGAAGCTTTCTTT.

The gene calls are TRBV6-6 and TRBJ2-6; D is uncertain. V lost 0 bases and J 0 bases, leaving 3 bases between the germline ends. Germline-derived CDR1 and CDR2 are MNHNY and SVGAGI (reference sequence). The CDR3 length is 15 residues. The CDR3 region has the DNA TGTGCCAGCAGTTACTCCTTCTCTGGGGCCAACGTCCTGACTTTC. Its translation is CASSYSFSGANVLTF.

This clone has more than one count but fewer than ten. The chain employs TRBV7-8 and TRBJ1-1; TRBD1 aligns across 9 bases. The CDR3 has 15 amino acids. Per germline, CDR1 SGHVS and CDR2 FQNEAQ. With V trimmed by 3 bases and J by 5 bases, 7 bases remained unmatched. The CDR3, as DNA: TGTGCCAGCAGCTTTCACAGGGGGCTTGGAACTGAAGCTTTCTTT. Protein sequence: CASSFHRGLGTEAFF. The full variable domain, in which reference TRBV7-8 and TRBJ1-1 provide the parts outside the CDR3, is GAGVSQSPRYKVAKRGQDVALRCDPISGHVSLFWYQQALGQGPEFLTYFQNEAQLDKSGLPSDRFFAERPEGSVSTLKIQRTQQEDSAVYLCASSFHRGLGTEAFFGQGTRLTVV.

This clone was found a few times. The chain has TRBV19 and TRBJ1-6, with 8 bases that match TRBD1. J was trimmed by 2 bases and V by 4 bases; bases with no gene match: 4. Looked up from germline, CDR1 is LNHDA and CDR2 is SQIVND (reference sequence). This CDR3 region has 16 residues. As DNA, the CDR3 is TGTGCCAGTAGTAAGAGGACAGGGACCTATAATTCACCCCTCCACTTT. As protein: CASSKRTGTYNSPLHF. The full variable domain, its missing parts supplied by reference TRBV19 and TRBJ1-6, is DGGITQSPKYLFRKEGQNVTLSCEQNLNHDAMYWYRQDPGQGLRLIYYSQIVNDFQKGDIAEGYSVSREKKESFPLTVTSAQKNPTAFYLCASSKRTGTYNSPLHFGNGTRLTVT.

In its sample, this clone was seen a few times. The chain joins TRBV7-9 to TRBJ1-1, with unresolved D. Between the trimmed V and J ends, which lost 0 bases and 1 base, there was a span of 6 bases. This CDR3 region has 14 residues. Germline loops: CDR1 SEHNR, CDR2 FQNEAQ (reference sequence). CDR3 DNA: TGTGCCAGCAGCTTAGCAGGAGCGAACACTGAAGCTTTCTTT. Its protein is CASSLAGANTEAFF.

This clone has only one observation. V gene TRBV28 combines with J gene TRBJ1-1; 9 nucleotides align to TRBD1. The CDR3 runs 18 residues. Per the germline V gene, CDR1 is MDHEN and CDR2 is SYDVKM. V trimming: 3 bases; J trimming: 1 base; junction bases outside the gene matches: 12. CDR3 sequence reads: CASSFPQEQGAENTEAFF. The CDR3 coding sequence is TGTGCCAGCAGTTTTCCCCAGGAACAGGGGGCAGAGAACACTGAAGCTTTCTTT.

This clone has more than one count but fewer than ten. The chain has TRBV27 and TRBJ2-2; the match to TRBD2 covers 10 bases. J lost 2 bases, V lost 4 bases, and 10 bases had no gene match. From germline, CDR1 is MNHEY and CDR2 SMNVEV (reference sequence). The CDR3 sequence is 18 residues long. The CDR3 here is CASSSTTTSGNNTGELFF. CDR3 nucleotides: TGTGCCAGCAGTTCAACGACAACTAGCGGGAACAACACCGGGGAGCTGTTTTTT.

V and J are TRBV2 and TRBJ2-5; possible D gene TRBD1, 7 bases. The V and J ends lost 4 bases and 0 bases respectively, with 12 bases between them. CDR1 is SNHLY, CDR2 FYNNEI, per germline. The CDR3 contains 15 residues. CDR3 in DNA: TGTGCCAGCAGTGGCAGGGGGAGGAACCAAGAGACCCAGTACTTC. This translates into CASSGRGRNQETQYF. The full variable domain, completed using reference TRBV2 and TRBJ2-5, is EPEVTQTPSHQVTQMGQEVILRCVPISNHLYFYWYRQILGQKVEFLVSFYNNEISEKSEIFDDQFSVERPDGSNFTLKIRSTKLEDSAMYFCASSGRGRNQETQYFGPGTRLLVL.

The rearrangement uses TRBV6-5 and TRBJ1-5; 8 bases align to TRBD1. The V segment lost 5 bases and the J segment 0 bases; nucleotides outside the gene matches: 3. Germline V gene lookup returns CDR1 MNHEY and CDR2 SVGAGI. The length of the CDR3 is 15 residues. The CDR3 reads CASSRTGYSNQPQHF. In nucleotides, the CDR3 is TGTGCCAGCAGTAGGACAGGGTATAGCAATCAGCCCCAGCATTTT.